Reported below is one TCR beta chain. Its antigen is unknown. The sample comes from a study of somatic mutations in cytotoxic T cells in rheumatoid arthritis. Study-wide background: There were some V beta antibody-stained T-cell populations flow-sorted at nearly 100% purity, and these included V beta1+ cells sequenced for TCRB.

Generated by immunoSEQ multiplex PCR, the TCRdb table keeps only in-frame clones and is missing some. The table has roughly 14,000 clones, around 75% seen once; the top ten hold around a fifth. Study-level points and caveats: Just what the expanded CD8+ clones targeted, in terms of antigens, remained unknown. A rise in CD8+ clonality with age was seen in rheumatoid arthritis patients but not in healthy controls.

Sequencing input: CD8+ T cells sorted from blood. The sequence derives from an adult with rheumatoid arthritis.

This CDR3 is CATQLGVEGHTEAFF. In nucleotides, the CDR3 is TGTGCCACCCAACTAGGGGTGGAGGGACACACTGAAGCTTTCTTT. The chain combines TRBV6-5 with TRBJ1-1, with a weak D call TRBD1 (5 bases). Trimming shortened V by 10 bases and J by 3 bases, and 21 bases separated the two germline ends. Germline loops: CDR1 MNHEY, CDR2 SVGAGI. The CDR3 is 15 residues long.